This T cell receptor beta chain was profiled in a study of T cells in localized non-small cell lung cancer. Sequencing was performed with immunoSEQ multiplex PCR; in TCRdb, only in-frame clones are kept and a portion is missing. This sample carries 1,300 to 1,500 clones, over 20% of them seen once, and the ten largest clones take around 12%. This TCR was recovered from a man aged 40-75 years with stage II lung adenocarcinoma. The specimen comprised normal lung tissue next to the tumor, sampled before any cancer treatment.

The CDR3 reads CASSLTRQGHEQYF. The DNA for the CDR3 is TGTGCCAGCAGCCTGACCCGTCAAGGGCACGAGCAGTACTTC. The chain joins TRBV11-3 to TRBJ2-7, with D uncertain. Between the trimmed V and J ends, which lost 5 bases and 5 bases, there was a span of 16 bases. The length of the CDR3 is 14 residues. Germline V gene lookup returns CDR1 SGHNT and CDR2 YENEEA.